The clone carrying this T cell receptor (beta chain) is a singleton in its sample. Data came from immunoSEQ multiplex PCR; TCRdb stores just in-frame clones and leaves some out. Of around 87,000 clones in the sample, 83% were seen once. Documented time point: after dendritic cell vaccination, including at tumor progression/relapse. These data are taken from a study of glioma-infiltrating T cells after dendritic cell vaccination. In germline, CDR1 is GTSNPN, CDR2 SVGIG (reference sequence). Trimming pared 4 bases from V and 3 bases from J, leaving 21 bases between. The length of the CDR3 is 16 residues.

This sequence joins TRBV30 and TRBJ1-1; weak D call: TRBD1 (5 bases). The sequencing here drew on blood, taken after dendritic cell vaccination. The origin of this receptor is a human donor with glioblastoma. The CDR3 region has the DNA TGTGCCTGGAATGCAGGGCGGATAATCTCCGACACTGAAGCTTTCTTT. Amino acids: CAWNAGRIISDTEAFF.